These T cell receptor beta chains were read from a single sample in a study of graft-versus-host responses after intestinal transplantation. The protocol was immunoSEQ multiplex PCR, while the TCRdb copy is restricted to in-frame clones and leaves out a portion. The profile covers some 96,000 clones, with 90% appearing a single time and 15% to 20% taken by the ten largest. This specimen was PBMCs, taken about 450 days after intestinal transplant. These receptors all stem from a human patient who received an intestinal transplant, so some T cells may come from the graft donor. Each CDR3 is given without its conserved first and last residue.

len: 10
v_gene: TRBV7-9
CDR3aa: ASSYARDEQF

len: 11
v_gene: TRBV18
CDR3aa: ASSPGFTDTQY

len: 13
v_gene: TRBV6-5
CDR3aa: ASSYSSGAGETQY

len: 10
v_gene: TRBV11-3
CDR3aa: ASSSDSGTQY

len: 11
v_gene: TRBV7-6
CDR3aa: ASSLGNTGELF

len: 13
v_gene: TRBV18
CDR3aa: ASSPLSGAGTEAF

len: 13
v_gene: TRBV15
CDR3aa: ATSRDRAAPFGYT

len: 14
v_gene: TRBV11-2
CDR3aa: ASSSSGPRRTGELF

len: 13
v_gene: TRBV2
CDR3aa: ASCTDTLYNSPLH

len: 14
v_gene: TRBV7-6
CDR3aa: ASRPIRTSGENEQF

len: 13
v_gene: TRBV6-1
CDR3aa: ASSEPGTGDEKLF

len: 13
v_gene: TRBV7-2
CDR3aa: ASSLFLRSPNGYT

len: 12
v_gene: TRBV10-3
CDR3aa: AISVAGQTYEQY

len: 12
v_gene: TRBV9
CDR3aa: ASSVADGPYERY